Below are 19 T cell receptor beta chains sequenced from a single sample in a study of T cells expressing NK-cell markers. TCRdb reprocessed the 5' RACE reads and stores each CDR3 protein as one record, lacking DNA. This sample contains approximately 150,000 distinct CDR3 sequences. The specimen sequenced was blood T cells: a sorted CD56 or NKG2C T cell subset, CD4+ or CD8+ T cells, or bulk PBMC T cells (not recorded which). The origin of the receptors is a man younger than 35 in good health.

V and J are TRBV7-9 and TRBJ2-6; TCRdb gives TRBD1 as the D gene, but with no DNA this cannot be confirmed. This CDR3 has 17 residues. The germline CDR1 and CDR2 sequences are SEHNR and FQNEAQ (reference sequence). This chain's CDR3 is CASSLSPAAEGANVLTF.

V is TRBV6-1 and J is TRBJ2-3; no DNA is available, so the TRBD2 call from TCRdb remains unchecked. Germline loops: CDR1 MNHNS, CDR2 SASEGT. This CDR3 is built from 14 residues. This chain's CDR3 is CASRSGLAGAEKYF.

This chain connects TRBV12-3 or TRBV12-4 to TRBJ2-3; the D gene TCRdb calls, TRBD1, cannot be checked with no DNA. The CDR3 contains 17 residues. CDR3 sequence reads: CASDPNGGRGRTDTQYF.

This chain joins TRBV5-1 and TRBJ2-2; the D gene TCRdb calls, TRBD2, cannot be checked with no DNA. This CDR3 is 15 amino acids long. Per germline, CDR1 SGHRS and CDR2 YFSETQ. The CDR3 protein is CASSERTSGTRELFF.

The chain uses TRBV25-1 and TRBJ2-2; TCRdb outputs TRBD2, but without DNA this stays unchecked. CDR1 is MGHDK, CDR2 SYGVNS, per germline. The CDR3 is 15 residues long. This CDR3 reads CASSEMKGPTGELFF.

The chain carries TRBV12-3 or TRBV12-4 and TRBJ2-3. This CDR3 has 15 residues. CDR3: CASSYLFYSTDTQYF.

The chain employs TRBV27 and TRBJ2-1; TCRdb's D call of TRBD1 is untestable without DNA. This CDR3 is built from 15 residues. The germline V gene has CDR1 MNHEY and CDR2 SMNVEV (reference sequence). The CDR3: CASSPVDSNYNEQFF.

The chain carries TRBV7-9 and TRBJ2-3; TCRdb's D gene call, TRBD2, goes unchecked for lack of DNA. This CDR3 is 15 amino acids long. CDR1 is SEHNR, CDR2 FQNEAQ, per germline (reference sequence). The CDR3 loop reads CASSTPGRESDTQYF.

The chain joins TRBV4-2 to TRBJ1-1; TCRdb indicates TRBD1, and absent DNA this call remains unverified. This CDR3 spans 12 amino acids. Germline V gene data show CDR1 as LGHNA and CDR2 as YNFKEQ. CDR3 protein: CASSQDREEAFF.

The chain has TRBV11-2 and TRBJ2-4; the TRBD1 assignment by TCRdb is unverifiable without DNA. Germline CDR1 reads SGHAT; CDR2 reads FQNNGV. The CDR3 extends over 14 amino acids. The CDR3 protein is CASTSEGALNIQYF. The variable domain in full, with the rest retrieved from reference TRBV11-2 and TRBJ2-4, is EAGVAQSPRYKIIEKRQSVAFWCNPISGHATLYWYQQILGQGPKLLIQFQNNGVVDDSQLPKDRFSAERLKGVDSTLKIQPAKLEDSAVYLCASTSEGALNIQYFGAGTRLSVL.

According to its frequency, this clonotype is medium-sized. This chain uses TRBV5-5 with TRBJ1-1. Germline CDR1 is SGHKS and CDR2 is YYEKEE (reference sequence). The length of the CDR3 is 12 residues. The CDR3 sequence: CASSLLGTEAFF. Full variable domain (missing parts from reference TRBV5-5 and TRBJ1-1): DAGVTQSPTHLIKTRGQQVTLRCSPISGHKSVSWYQQVLGQGPQFIFQYYEKEERGRGNFPDRFSARQFPNYSSELNVNALLLGDSALYLCASSLLGTEAFFGQGTRLTVV.

The gene calls are TRBV28 and TRBJ1-3. The CDR3 spans 15 residues. Germline CDR1 and CDR2: MDHEN and SYDVKM. The CDR3 here is CASNRLDYSGNTIYF.

V gene TRBV20-1 combines with J gene TRBJ2-2; TCRdb lists TRBD2, though no DNA is available to test this call. From germline, CDR1 is DFQATT and CDR2 SNEGSKA (reference sequence). The CDR3 runs to 14 residues. The CDR3 sequence: CSASGLGNTGELFF.

The gene calls are TRBV29-1 and TRBJ2-5. This CDR3 is 13 amino acids long. The germline V gene encodes CDR1 SQVTM and CDR2 ANQGSEA. The CDR3 here is CSVVVGSRETQYF.

The chain carries TRBV5-6 and TRBJ1-1. This CDR3 region has 12 residues. The V gene's germline CDR1 is SGHDT and CDR2 YYEEEE. The CDR3 region is CASSWGDTEAFF.

V and J are TRBV7-6 and TRBJ2-5; TCRdb's D call, TRBD2, is unchecked because there is no DNA. This CDR3 region has 14 residues. The germline CDR1 and CDR2 sequences are SGHVS and FNYEAQ. CDR3 amino acids: CASSLTSYRETQYF.

The chain links TRBV2 to TRBJ2-1; TCRdb picks TRBD1, but there is no DNA to check that call. Germline-derived CDR1 and CDR2 are SNHLY and FYNNEI. The CDR3 runs 15 residues. The CDR3 reads CASGEGASSYNEQFF.

V gene TRBV4-1 combines with J gene TRBJ1-1. The germline CDR1 and CDR2 sequences are MGHRA and YSYEKL. The CDR3 has 14 amino acids. The CDR3 spells CASSRDRENTEAFF.

V and J are TRBV29-1 and TRBJ2-1; TCRdb returns TRBD2, unconfirmable since there is no DNA. The CDR3 is 15 amino acids. Germline V gene sequence: CDR1 SQVTM, CDR2 ANQGSEA. The CDR3 here is CSARGVAGAYNEQFF.